The clone carrying this T cell receptor beta chain showed up just a few times. As processed by the authors: Amplification from reference gene primers served as the basis for estimated nucleated cell counts. Sequencing was performed with immunoSEQ multiplex PCR; in TCRdb, only in-frame clones are kept and a portion is missing. That table supplies the V and J calls and clone size; D and trimming were determined from the DNA. In the table there are roughly 220,000 clones, about 86% of which are singletons. These data originate in a study of blood T cell repertoires in COVID-19. Study information: Collection of acute and convalescent COVID-19 samples took place in the United States, Italy and Spain. PBMCs, B-cell-depleted T cells, or T cells were the source of the cDNA or gDNA that made up the material.

Trimming took off 3 bases at V and 3 bases at J, with 9 bases between the two ends. CDR3 size: 13 residues. The V gene's germline CDR1 is SGDLS and CDR2 YYNGEE. Each participant's cohort was designated according to participant-reported clinical history. This rearrangement joins TRBV9 to TRBJ1-1, with unresolved D. The receptor comes from a woman between 40 and 55 years old with acute COVID-19. The source material was PBMCs or T cells enriched from blood (not recorded which). Here the CDR3 DNA reads TGTGCCAGCAGCGAGGGAGGCGACACTGAAGCTTTCTTT. Its protein product is CASSEGGDTEAFF.